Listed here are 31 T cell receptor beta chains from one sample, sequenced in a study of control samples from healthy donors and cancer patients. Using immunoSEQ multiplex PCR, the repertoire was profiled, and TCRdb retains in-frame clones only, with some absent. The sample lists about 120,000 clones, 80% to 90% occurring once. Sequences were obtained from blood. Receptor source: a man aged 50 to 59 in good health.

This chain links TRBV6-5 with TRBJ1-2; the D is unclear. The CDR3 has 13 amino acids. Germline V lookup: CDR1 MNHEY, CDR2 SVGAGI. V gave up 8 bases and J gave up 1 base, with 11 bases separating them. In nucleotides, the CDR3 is TGTGCCAGCGAACTTCAGGTTAACTATGGCTACACCTTC. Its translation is CASELQVNYGYTF.

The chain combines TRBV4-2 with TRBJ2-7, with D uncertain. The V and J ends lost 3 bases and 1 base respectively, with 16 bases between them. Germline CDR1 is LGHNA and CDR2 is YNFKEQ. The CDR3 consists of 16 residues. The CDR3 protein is CASSQPSSDGSYEQYF. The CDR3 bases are TGTGCCAGCAGCCAGCCTTCCTCCGACGGTTCCTACGAGCAGTACTTC.

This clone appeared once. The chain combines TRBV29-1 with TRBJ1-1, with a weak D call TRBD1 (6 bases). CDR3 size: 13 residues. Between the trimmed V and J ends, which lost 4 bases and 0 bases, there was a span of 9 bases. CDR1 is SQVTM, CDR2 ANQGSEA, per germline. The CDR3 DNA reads TGCAGCGTTGCAGGGGCGTTGAACACTGAAGCTTTCTTT. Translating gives CSVAGALNTEAFF.

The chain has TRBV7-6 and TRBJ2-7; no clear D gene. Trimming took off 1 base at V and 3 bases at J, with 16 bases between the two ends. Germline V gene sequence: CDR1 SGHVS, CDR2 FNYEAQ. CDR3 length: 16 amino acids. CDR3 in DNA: TGTGCCAGCAGCTTAGATCCGTCACCGGAAAGCTACGAGCAGTACTTC. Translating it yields CASSLDPSPESYEQYF. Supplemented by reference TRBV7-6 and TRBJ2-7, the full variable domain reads GAGVSQSPRYKVTKRGQDVALRCDPISGHVSLYWYRQALGQGPEFLTYFNYEAQQDKSGLPNDRFSAERPEGSISTLTIQRTEQRDSAMYRCASSLDPSPESYEQYFGPGTRLTVT.

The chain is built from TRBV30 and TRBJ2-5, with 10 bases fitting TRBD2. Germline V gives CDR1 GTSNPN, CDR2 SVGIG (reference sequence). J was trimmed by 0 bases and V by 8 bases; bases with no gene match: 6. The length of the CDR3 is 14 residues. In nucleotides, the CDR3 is TGTGCCGCCTCTAGCGGGGGCCACCAAGAGACCCAGTACTTC. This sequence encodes CAASSGGHQETQYF.

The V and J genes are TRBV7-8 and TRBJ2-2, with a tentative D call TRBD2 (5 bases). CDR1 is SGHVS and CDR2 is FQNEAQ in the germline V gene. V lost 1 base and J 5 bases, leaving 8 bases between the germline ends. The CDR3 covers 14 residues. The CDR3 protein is CASSLESGTGELFF. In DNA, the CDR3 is TGTGCCAGCAGCTTAGAGTCGGGGACCGGGGAGCTGTTTTTT.

The CDR3 nucleotides are TGTGCCAGCAGCTTAGTTCGGGGGCCGGGCACAGATACGCAGTATTTT. Its translation: CASSLVRGPGTDTQYF. The J gene is TRBJ2-3, the V gene TRBV7-9; the D gene could be TRBD1 or TRBD2 (6 bases each). The CDR3 is 16 amino acids. Trimming stripped 1 base from V and 1 base from J, with 12 bases between. In germline, CDR1 is SEHNR, CDR2 FQNEAQ (reference sequence). The complete variable domain, with remaining parts taken from reference TRBV7-9 and TRBJ2-3, reads DTGVSQNPRHKITKRGQNVTFRCDPISEHNRLYWYRQTLGQGPEFLTYFQNEAQLEKSRLLSDRFSAERPKGSFSTLEIQRTEQGDSAMYLCASSLVRGPGTDTQYFGPGTRLTVL.

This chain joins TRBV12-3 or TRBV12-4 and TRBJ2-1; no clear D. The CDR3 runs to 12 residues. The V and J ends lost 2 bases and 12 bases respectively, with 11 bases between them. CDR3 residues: CASSLRLTLQFF. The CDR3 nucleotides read TGTGCCAGCAGTTTACGGCTGACACTGCAGTTCTTC.

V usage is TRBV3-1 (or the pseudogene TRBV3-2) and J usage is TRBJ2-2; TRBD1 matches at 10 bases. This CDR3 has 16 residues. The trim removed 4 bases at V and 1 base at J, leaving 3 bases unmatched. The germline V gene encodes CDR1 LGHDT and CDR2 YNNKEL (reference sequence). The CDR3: CASSPGQGQNTGELFF. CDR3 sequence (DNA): TGTGCCAGCAGCCCGGGACAGGGGCAGAACACCGGGGAGCTGTTTTTT.

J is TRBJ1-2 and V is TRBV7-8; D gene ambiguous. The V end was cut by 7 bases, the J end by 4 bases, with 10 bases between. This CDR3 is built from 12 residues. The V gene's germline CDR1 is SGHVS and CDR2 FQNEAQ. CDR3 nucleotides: TGTGCCAGCAATAGGGATGGCTATGGCTACACCTTC. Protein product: CASNRDGYGYTF.

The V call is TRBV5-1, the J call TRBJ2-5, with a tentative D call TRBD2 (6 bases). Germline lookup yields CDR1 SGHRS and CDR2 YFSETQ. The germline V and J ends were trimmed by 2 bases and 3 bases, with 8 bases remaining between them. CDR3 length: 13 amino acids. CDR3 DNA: TGCGCCAGCAGCTTTCCGGGGGAAGAGACCCAGTACTTC. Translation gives CASSFPGEETQYF.

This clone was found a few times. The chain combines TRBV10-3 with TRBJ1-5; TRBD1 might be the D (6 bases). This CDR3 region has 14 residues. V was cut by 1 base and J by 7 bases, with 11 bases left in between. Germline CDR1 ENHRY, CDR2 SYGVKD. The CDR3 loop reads CAISEYVGGQPQHF. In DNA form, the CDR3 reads TGTGCCATCAGTGAGTATGTAGGGGGGCAGCCCCAGCATTTT.

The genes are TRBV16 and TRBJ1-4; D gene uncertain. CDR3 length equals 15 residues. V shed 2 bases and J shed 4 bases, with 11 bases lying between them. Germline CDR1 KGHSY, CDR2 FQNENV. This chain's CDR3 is CASSQGHGSNEKLFF. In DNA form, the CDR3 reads TGTGCCAGCAGCCAAGGGCACGGAAGTAATGAAAAACTGTTTTTT. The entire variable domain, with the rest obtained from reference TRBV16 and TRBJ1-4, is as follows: GEEVAQTPKHLVRGEGQKAKLYCAPIKGHSYVFWYQQVLKNEFKFLISFQNENVFDETGMPKERFSAKCLPNSPCSLEIQATKLEDSAVYFCASSQGHGSNEKLFFGSGTQLSVL.

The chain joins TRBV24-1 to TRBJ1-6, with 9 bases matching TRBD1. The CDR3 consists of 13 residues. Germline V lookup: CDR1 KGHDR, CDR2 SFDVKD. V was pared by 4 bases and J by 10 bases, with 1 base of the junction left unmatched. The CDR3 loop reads CATSDGQGSPLHF. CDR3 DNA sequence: TGTGCCACCAGTGACGGACAGGGGTCACCCCTCCACTTT.

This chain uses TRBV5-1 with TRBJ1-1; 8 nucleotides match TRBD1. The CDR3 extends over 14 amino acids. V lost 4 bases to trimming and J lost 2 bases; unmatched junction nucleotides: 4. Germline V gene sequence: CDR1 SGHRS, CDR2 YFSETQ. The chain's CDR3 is CASSLGQDNTEAFF. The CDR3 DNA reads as TGCGCCAGCAGCCTGGGACAGGATAACACTGAAGCTTTCTTT.

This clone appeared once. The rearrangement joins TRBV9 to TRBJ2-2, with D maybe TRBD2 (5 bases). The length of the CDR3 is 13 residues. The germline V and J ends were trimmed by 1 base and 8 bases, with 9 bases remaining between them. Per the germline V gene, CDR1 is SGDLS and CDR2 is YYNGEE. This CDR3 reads CASSVRTGGELFF. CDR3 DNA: TGTGCCAGCAGCGTACGGACGGGAGGGGAGCTGTTTTTT.

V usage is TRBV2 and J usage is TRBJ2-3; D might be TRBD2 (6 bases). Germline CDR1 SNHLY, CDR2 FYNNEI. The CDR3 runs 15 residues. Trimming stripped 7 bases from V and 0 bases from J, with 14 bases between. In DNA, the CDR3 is TGTGCCAGCACCCCTGGGGGACTTAGCACAGATACGCAGTATTTT. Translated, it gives CASTPGGLSTDTQYF.

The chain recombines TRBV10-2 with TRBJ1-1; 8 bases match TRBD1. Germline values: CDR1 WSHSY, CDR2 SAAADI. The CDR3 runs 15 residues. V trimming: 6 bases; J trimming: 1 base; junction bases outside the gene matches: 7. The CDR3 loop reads CASSSPQGANTEAFF. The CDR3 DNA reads TGCGCCAGCAGCTCTCCCCAGGGGGCGAACACTGAAGCTTTCTTT.

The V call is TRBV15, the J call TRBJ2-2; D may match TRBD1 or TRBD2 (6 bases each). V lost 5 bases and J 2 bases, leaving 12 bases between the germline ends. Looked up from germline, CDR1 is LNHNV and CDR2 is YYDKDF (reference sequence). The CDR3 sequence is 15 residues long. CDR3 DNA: TGTGCCACCAGCCTCGGGGGCGCCAACACCGGGGAGCTGTTTTTT. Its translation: CATSLGGANTGELFF.

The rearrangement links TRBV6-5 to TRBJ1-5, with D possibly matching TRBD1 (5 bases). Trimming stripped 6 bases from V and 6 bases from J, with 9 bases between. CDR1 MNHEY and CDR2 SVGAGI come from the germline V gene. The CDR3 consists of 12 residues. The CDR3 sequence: CASRGEGQPQHF. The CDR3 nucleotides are TGTGCCAGCAGGGGGGAGGGTCAGCCCCAGCATTTT.

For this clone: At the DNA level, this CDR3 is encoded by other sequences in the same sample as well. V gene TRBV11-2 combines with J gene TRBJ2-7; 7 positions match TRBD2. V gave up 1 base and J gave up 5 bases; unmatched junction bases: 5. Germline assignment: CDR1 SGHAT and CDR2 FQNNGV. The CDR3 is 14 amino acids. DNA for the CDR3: TGTGCCAGCAGCTTAGCGGGGAGGGACCACGAGCAGTACTTC. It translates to CASSLAGRDHEQYF. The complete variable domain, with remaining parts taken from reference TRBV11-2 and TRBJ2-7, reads EAGVAQSPRYKIIEKRQSVAFWCNPISGHATLYWYQQILGQGPKLLIQFQNNGVVDDSQLPKDRFSAERLKGVDSTLKIQPAKLEDSAVYLCASSLAGRDHEQYFGPGTRLTVT.

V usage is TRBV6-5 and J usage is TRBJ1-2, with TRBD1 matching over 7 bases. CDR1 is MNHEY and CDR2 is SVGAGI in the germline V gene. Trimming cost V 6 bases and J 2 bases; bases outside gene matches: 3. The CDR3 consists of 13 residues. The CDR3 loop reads CASRETGNYGYTF. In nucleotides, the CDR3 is TGTGCCAGCAGGGAGACAGGGAACTATGGCTACACCTTC.

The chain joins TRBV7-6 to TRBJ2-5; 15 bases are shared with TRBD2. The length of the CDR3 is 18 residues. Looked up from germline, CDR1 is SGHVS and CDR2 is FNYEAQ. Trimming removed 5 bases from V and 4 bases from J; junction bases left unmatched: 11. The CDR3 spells CASSPRTSGGAGRETQYF. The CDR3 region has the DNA TGTGCCAGCAGCCCGAGGACTAGCGGGGGGGCCGGGAGAGAGACCCAGTACTTC.

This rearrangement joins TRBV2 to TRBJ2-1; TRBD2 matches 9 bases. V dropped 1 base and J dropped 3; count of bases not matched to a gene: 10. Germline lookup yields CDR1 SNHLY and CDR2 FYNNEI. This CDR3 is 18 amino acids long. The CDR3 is CASSEGRRSGGLYNEQFF. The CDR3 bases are TGTGCCAGCAGTGAAGGCCGTAGGAGCGGGGGGCTCTACAATGAGCAGTTCTTC.

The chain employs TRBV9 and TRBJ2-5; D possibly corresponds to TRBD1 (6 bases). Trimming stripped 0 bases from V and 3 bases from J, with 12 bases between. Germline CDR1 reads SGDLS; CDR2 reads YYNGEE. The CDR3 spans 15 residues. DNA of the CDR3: TGTGCCAGCAGCGTAGCGTCAGGGGAAAAAGAGACCCAGTACTTC. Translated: CASSVASGEKETQYF.

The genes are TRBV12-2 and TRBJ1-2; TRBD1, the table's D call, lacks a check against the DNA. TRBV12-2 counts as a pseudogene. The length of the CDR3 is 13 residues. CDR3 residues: CASRYFPGEGYTF. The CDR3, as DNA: TGTGCAAGTCGCTATTTCCCAGGTGAGGGCTACACCTTC.

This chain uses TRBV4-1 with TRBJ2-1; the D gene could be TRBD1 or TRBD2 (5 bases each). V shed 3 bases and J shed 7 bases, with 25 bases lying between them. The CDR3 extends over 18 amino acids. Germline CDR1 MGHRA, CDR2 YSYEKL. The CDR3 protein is CASSHLLTGTKKGNEQFF. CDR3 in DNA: TGCGCCAGCAGCCACTTACTCACTGGGACCAAAAAAGGAAATGAGCAGTTCTTC.

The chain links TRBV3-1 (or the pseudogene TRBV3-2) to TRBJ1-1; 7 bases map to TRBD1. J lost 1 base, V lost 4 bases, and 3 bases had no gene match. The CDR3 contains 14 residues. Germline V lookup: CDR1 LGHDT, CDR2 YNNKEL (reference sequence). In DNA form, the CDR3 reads TGTGCCAGCAGCCTATACAGGGGGAACACTGAAGCTTTCTTT. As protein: CASSLYRGNTEAFF.

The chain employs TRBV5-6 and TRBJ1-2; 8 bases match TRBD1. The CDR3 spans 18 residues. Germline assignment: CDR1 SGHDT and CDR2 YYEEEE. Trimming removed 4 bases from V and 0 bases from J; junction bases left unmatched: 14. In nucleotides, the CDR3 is TGTGCCAGCAGCCCGACCCGGACAGGGAGTTTAGCTAACTATGGCTACACCTTC. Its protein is CASSPTRTGSLANYGYTF.

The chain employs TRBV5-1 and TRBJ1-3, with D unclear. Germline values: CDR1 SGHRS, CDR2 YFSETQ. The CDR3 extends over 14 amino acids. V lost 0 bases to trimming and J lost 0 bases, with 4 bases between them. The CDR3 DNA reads TGCGCCAGCAGCTTGGGCAGCTCTGGAAACACCATATATTTT. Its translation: CASSLGSSGNTIYF.

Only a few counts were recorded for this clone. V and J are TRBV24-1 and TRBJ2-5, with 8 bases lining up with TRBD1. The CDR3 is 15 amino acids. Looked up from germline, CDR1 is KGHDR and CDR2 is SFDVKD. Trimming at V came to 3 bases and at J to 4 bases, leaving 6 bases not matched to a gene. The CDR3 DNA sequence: TGTGCCACCAGTGATGGCACCGGGACAGGAGAGACCCAGTACTTC. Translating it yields CATSDGTGTGETQYF.